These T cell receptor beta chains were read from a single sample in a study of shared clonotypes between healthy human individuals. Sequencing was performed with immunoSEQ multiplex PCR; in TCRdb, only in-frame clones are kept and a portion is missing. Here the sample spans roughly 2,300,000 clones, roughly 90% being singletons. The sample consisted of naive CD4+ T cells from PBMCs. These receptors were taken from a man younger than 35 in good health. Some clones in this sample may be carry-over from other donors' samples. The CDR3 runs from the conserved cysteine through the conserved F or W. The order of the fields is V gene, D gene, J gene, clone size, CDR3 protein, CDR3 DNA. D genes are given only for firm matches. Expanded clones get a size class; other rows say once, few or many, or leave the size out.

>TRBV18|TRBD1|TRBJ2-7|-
CASSNRDREKYEQYF
TGTGCCAGCTCAAACCGGGACAGGGAGAAGTACGAGCAGTACTTC
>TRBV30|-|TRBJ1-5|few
CAWTTRGGQPQHF
TGTGCCTGGACGACGCGGGGCGGTCAGCCCCAGCATTTT
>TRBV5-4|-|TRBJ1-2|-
CASSSQGGGRQYGYTF
TGTGCCAGCAGCTCCCAAGGAGGAGGAAGGCAGTATGGCTACACCTTC
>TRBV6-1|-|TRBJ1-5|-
CASSGWGANNQPQHF
TGTGCCAGCAGTGGATGGGGGGCGAACAATCAGCCCCAGCATTTT
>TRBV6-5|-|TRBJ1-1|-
CASRGVQGVNTEAFF
TGTGCCAGCAGGGGAGTCCAAGGGGTGAACACTGAAGCTTTCTTT
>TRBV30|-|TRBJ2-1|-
CAWSVRGGTHWQFF
TGTGCCTGGAGTGTACGTGGCGGGACTCATTGGCAGTTCTTC
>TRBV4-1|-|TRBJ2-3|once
CASSQEGSPSTDTQYF
TGCGCCAGCAGCCAAGAGGGCAGCCCTAGCACAGATACGCAGTATTTT
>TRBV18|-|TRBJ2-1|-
CASSSRQYNEQFF
TGTGCCAGCTCATCACGACAGTACAATGAGCAGTTCTTC
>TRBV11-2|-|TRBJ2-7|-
CASSLGRQQYF
TGTGCCAGCAGCTTAGGCAGGCAGCAGTACTTC
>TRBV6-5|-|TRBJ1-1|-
CASSYVSGDTEAFF
TGTGCCAGCAGTTACGTATCAGGGGACACTGAAGCTTTCTTT
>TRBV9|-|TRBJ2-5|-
CASSAFGNEEETQYF
TGTGCCAGCAGCGCCTTCGGTAACGAGGAAGAGACCCAGTACTTC
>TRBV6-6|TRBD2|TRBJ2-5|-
CASGLSGRRETQYF
TGTGCCAGCGGGCTTAGCGGGAGAAGAGAGACCCAGTACTTC
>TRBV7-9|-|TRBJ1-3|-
CASSKISPSGNTIYF
TGTGCCAGCAGCAAGATCAGCCCCTCTGGAAACACCATATATTTT
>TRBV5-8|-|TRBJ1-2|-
CASSSQSGHLVYGYTF
TGTGCCAGCAGCTCGCAATCGGGACACTTAGTCTATGGCTACACCTTC
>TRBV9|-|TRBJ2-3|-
CASSVEPQLQDTQYF
TGTGCCAGCAGCGTAGAGCCACAGCTGCAAGATACGCAGTATTTT
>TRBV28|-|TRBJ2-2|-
CASSQTGIYTGELFF
TGTGCCAGCAGTCAAACAGGGATTTACACCGGGGAGCTGTTTTTT
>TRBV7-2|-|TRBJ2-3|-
CASSITRATTDTQYF
TGTGCCAGCTCCATTACACGGGCTACCACAGATACGCAGTATTTT
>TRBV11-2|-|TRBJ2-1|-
CASSRGHSEQFF
TGTGCCAGCAGCCGGGGACACTCCGAGCAGTTCTTC
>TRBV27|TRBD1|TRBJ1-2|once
CASSLSGWIDRAYGYTF
TGTGCCAGCAGTTTATCCGGGTGGATAGACAGGGCCTATGGCTACACCTTC
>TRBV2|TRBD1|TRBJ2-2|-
CASSLQGRGTGELFF
TGTGCCAGCAGTTTACAGGGGCGAGGGACCGGGGAGCTGTTTTTT
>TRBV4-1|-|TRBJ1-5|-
CASSQVGGMGQPQHF
TGCGCCAGCAGCCAAGTAGGGGGTATGGGGCAGCCCCAGCATTTT
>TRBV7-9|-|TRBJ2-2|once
CASSLKPGELFF
TGTGCCAGCAGCTTAAAGCCCGGGGAGCTGTTTTTT
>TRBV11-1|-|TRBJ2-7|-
CASSLEGRPSYEQYF
TGTGCCAGCAGCTTGGAGGGACGGCCATCCTACGAGCAGTACTTC
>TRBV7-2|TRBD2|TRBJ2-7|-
CASSLVAGGDEQYF
TGTGCCAGCAGCTTAGTAGCGGGAGGAGACGAGCAGTACTTC
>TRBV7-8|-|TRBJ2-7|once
CASSLGLSAYEQYF
TGTGCCAGCAGCTTGGGACTCTCGGCCTACGAGCAGTACTTC
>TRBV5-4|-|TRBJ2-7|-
CASSLDSGPSYEQYF
TGTGCCAGCAGCTTGGATAGCGGACCCTCCTACGAGCAGTACTTC
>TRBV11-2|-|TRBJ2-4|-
CASSLVNRDQGKNIQYF
TGTGCCAGCAGCTTAGTGAACCGGGACCAGGGGAAAAACATTCAGTACTTC
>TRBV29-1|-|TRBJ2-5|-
CSVERLLSGETQYF
TGCAGCGTTGAAAGACTCCTCTCCGGAGAGACCCAGTACTTC
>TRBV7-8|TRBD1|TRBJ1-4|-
CASSPDRVAEKLFF
TGTGCCAGCAGCCCGGACAGGGTGGCTGAAAAACTGTTTTTT
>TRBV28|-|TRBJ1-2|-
CASSLWYRPNYGYTF
TGTGCCAGCAGTTTATGGTACAGACCTAACTATGGCTACACCTTC
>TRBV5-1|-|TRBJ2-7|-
CASAPDSRSPEQYF
TGCGCCAGCGCTCCAGACAGTAGGTCGCCCGAGCAGTACTTC
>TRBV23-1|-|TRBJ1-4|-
CASGTRRSPLEREKLFF
TGCGCCAGCGGCACGAGACGAAGCCCGTTAGAACGGGAAAAACTGTTTTTT
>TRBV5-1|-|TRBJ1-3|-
CASSLGVTGNTIYF
TGCGCCAGCAGCTTGGGGGTAACTGGAAACACCATATATTTT
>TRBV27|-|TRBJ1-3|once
CASSLGNPGNTIYF
TGTGCCAGCAGTTTAGGAAACCCCGGGAACACCATATATTTT
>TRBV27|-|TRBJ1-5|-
CASSSRNQPQHF
TGTGCCAGCAGTAGTCGCAATCAGCCCCAGCATTTT
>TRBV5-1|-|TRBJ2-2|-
CASSSQTRTNTGELFF
TGCGCCAGCAGCTCCCAGACTAGGACGAACACCGGGGAGCTGTTTTTT
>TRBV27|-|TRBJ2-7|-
CASSLVGDEQYF
TGTGCCAGCAGTTTAGTTGGGGACGAGCAGTACTTC
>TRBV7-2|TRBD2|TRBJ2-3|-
CASSLYLSSGSADTQYF
TGTGCCAGCAGCTTGTATTTATCTAGCGGGAGCGCAGATACGCAGTATTTT
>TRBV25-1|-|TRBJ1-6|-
CASSDPATPDSPLHF
TGTGCCAGCAGTGACCCTGCGACTCCAGACTCACCCCTCCACTTT
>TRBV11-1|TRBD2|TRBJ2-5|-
CASRPSGRARETQYF
TGTGCCAGCAGGCCTAGCGGGAGGGCGCGAGAGACCCAGTACTTC
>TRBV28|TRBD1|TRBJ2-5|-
CASSIRGTAQETQYF
TGTGCCAGCAGCATAAGAGGGACAGCCCAAGAGACCCAGTACTTC
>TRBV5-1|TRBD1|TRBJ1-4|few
CASSLGQGDEKLFF
TGCGCCAGCAGCTTGGGTCAGGGGGATGAAAAACTGTTTTTT
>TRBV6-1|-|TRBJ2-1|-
CASSEIQAQRANSYNEQFF
TGTGCCAGCAGTGAAATCCAAGCCCAGCGGGCTAACTCCTACAATGAGCAGTTCTTC
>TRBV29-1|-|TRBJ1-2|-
CSVKFGTTYGYTF
TGCAGCGTCAAATTCGGGACAACCTATGGCTACACCTTC
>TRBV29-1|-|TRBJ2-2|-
CSVELSRVNGELFF
TGCAGCGTTGAATTATCCAGGGTTAACGGGGAGCTGTTTTTT
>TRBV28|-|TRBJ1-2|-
CASSLPSHSRGGYTF
TGTGCCAGCAGTTTACCATCTCATAGCCGCGGTGGCTACACCTTC
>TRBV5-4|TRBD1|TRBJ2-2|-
CASSSGTGGAIGELFF
TGTGCCAGCAGCTCCGGGACAGGGGGCGCGATCGGGGAGCTGTTTTTT
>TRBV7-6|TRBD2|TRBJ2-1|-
CASSLAWRVAGPSSYNEQFF
TGTGCCAGCAGCTTAGCATGGAGGGTAGCGGGACCGAGCTCCTACAATGAGCAGTTCTTC
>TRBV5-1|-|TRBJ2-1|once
CASSLNPAGSYNEQFF
TGCGCCAGCAGCTTGAATCCAGCGGGCTCCTACAATGAGCAGTTCTTC
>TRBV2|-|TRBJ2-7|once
CASSEGPAGYEQYF
TGTGCCAGCAGTGAAGGCCCAGCTGGCTACGAGCAGTACTTC
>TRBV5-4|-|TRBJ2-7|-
CASSLGQAHSSGQYF
TGTGCCAGCAGCTTGGGACAAGCCCACAGCTCGGGGCAGTACTTC
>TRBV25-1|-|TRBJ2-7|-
CASSESGGQGYF
TGTGCCAGCAGTGAATCGGGGGGCCAGGGGTACTTC
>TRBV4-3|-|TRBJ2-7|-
CASSPTADYEQYF
TGCGCCAGCAGCCCGACGGCGGACTACGAGCAGTACTTC
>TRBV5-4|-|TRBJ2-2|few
CASGPNYGELFF
TGTGCCAGCGGCCCTAATTACGGGGAGCTGTTTTTT
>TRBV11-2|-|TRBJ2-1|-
CASSFSEVRDGEQFF
TGTGCCAGCAGCTTTTCAGAAGTACGGGATGGTGAGCAGTTCTTC
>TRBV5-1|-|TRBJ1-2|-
CASSNGTAANYGYTF
TGCGCCAGCAGCAATGGGACCGCTGCTAACTATGGCTACACCTTC
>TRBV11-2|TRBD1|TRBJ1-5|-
CASSSSTGRQPQHF
TGTGCCAGCAGCTCCTCGACAGGGAGGCAGCCCCAGCATTTT
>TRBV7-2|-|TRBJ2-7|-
CASSLVVAREQYF
TGTGCCAGCAGCTTAGTAGTAGCTAGGGAGCAGTACTTC
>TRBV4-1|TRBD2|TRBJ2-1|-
CASSHKRGGLAGEDEQFF
TGCGCCAGCAGCCACAAGCGGGGAGGACTAGCGGGAGAGGATGAGCAGTTCTTC
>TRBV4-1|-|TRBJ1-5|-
CASSQEQAPQPQHF
TGCGCCAGCAGCCAAGAACAGGCGCCCCAGCCCCAGCATTTT